Listed below are T cell receptor beta chains from one sample, sequenced in a study of cytomegalovirus exposure and HLA in healthy donors. Here immunoSEQ multiplex PCR was the method, and the copy in TCRdb shows in-frame clones only, minus some. The sample is made up of under 200,000 clones, and the top ten hold around 1.9% of it. Sequencing input: PBMCs. Receptors were obtained from a man under 40 in good health and CMV-seronegative. Each CDR3 is given with its conserved first and last residue. A D gene is named only where the DNA matches it firmly.

d_call: TRBD2
v_call: TRBV28
j_call: TRBJ2-2
cdr3_aa: CASTSGSANTGELFF
cdr3_nt: TGTGCCAGTACTAGCGGGAGCGCGAACACCGGGGAGCTGTTTTTT

d_call: -
v_call: TRBV28
j_call: TRBJ2-1
cdr3_aa: CASSLWTSVNEQFF
cdr3_nt: TGTGCCAGCAGTTTATGGACTAGTGTGAATGAGCAGTTCTTC

d_call: -
v_call: TRBV21-1
j_call: TRBJ2-5
cdr3_aa: CASSKVSESGETQYF
cdr3_nt: TGTGCCAGCAGCAAAGTCTCAGAATCCGGGGAGACCCAGTACTTC

d_call: TRBD1
v_call: TRBV28
j_call: TRBJ2-7
cdr3_aa: CASTPSNRGYEQYF
cdr3_nt: TGTGCCAGCACCCCGTCAAACAGGGGCTACGAGCAGTACTTC

d_call: TRBD1
v_call: TRBV4-2
j_call: TRBJ2-6
cdr3_aa: CASSQPGGFGANVLTF
cdr3_nt: TGTGCCAGCAGCCAACCAGGGGGTTTTGGGGCCAACGTCCTGACTTTC

d_call: TRBD2
v_call: TRBV7-2
j_call: TRBJ2-3
cdr3_aa: CASSPWASGSFSTDTQYF
cdr3_nt: TGTGCCAGCAGCCCGTGGGCTAGCGGGAGTTTCAGCACAGATACGCAGTATTTT

d_call: TRBD2
v_call: TRBV4-1
j_call: TRBJ2-1
cdr3_aa: CASSQGRLGAGGPNEQFF
cdr3_nt: TGCGCCAGCAGCCAAGGGCGGCTGGGGGCGGGAGGGCCTAATGAGCAGTTCTTC

d_call: TRBD1
v_call: TRBV7-2
j_call: TRBJ1-2
cdr3_aa: CASSITGGAEYGYTF
cdr3_nt: TGTGCCAGCAGCATAACAGGGGGCGCAGAGTATGGCTACACCTTC

d_call: TRBD1
v_call: TRBV5-1
j_call: TRBJ2-5
cdr3_aa: CASSLGQGETQYF
cdr3_nt: TGCGCCAGCAGCTTGGGACAGGGAGAGACCCAGTACTTC

d_call: -
v_call: TRBV11-2
j_call: TRBJ1-4
cdr3_aa: CASTLDITGNVNEKLFF
cdr3_nt: TGTGCCAGCACCTTAGACATAACAGGGAACGTTAATGAAAAACTGTTTTTT

d_call: -
v_call: TRBV29-1
j_call: TRBJ2-7
cdr3_aa: CSVEVQGEPYEQYF
cdr3_nt: TGCAGCGTTGAAGTACAGGGTGAACCCTACGAGCAGTACTTC

d_call: TRBD1
v_call: TRBV27
j_call: TRBJ1-3
cdr3_aa: CASSPTGSGNTIYF
cdr3_nt: TGTGCCAGCAGTCCGACAGGGTCTGGAAACACCATATATTTT

d_call: TRBD2
v_call: TRBV9
j_call: TRBJ2-1
cdr3_aa: CASSALLAGGPNWSHEQFF
cdr3_nt: TGTGCCAGCAGCGCCCTACTAGCGGGAGGGCCTAATTGGTCGCATGAGCAGTTCTTC

d_call: TRBD1
v_call: TRBV27
j_call: TRBJ1-5
cdr3_aa: CASSLGGKGNQPQHF
cdr3_nt: TGTGCCAGCAGTCTAGGGGGCAAGGGCAATCAGCCCCAGCATTTT

d_call: TRBD1
v_call: TRBV7-9
j_call: TRBJ2-7
cdr3_aa: CASSYLRDRAPEQYF
cdr3_nt: TGTGCCAGCAGTTACCTCCGGGACAGGGCTCCCGAGCAGTACTTC

d_call: -
v_call: TRBV7-2
j_call: TRBJ2-7
cdr3_aa: CASSADTLRSYEQYF
cdr3_nt: TGTGCCAGCAGCGCGGACACACTTCGCTCCTACGAGCAGTACTTC

d_call: -
v_call: TRBV6-6
j_call: TRBJ1-5
cdr3_aa: CASSYSQGSRQPQHF
cdr3_nt: TGTGCCAGCAGTTACTCGCAGGGTTCACGGCAGCCCCAGCATTTT

d_call: -
v_call: TRBV6-1
j_call: TRBJ2-7
cdr3_aa: CASNLGPGAGYEQYF
cdr3_nt: TGTGCCAGCAACCTCGGACCGGGAGCGGGCTACGAGCAGTACTTC

d_call: -
v_call: TRBV7-9
j_call: TRBJ2-5
cdr3_aa: CASSHAVTVETQYF
cdr3_nt: TGTGCCAGCAGCCATGCGGTGACAGTAGAGACCCAGTACTTC

d_call: -
v_call: TRBV6-1
j_call: TRBJ1-4
cdr3_aa: CASSDSSAGNEKPFF
cdr3_nt: TGTGCCAGCAGTGATTCCTCCGCGGGGAATGAAAAACCGTTTTTT

d_call: TRBD1
v_call: TRBV28
j_call: TRBJ1-1
cdr3_aa: CASSSLWTGGTEAFF
cdr3_nt: TGTGCCAGCAGCTCTCTTTGGACAGGGGGCACTGAAGCTTTCTTT

d_call: -
v_call: TRBV12-5
j_call: TRBJ2-7
cdr3_aa: CASGLAWFDGGSSYEQYF
cdr3_nt: TGTGCTAGTGGTTTGGCATGGTTCGACGGAGGGTCCTCCTACGAGCAGTACTTC

d_call: -
v_call: TRBV6-4
j_call: TRBJ1-5
cdr3_aa: CASSEEGNQPQHF
cdr3_nt: TGTGCCAGCAGTGAGGAGGGCAATCAGCCCCAGCATTTT

d_call: TRBD2
v_call: TRBV7-2
j_call: TRBJ2-3
cdr3_aa: CASSLELAGGTDTQYF
cdr3_nt: TGTGCCAGCAGCTTAGAGCTAGCGGGAGGCACAGATACGCAGTATTTT

d_call: -
v_call: TRBV6-1
j_call: TRBJ1-1
cdr3_aa: CASEYEHTEAFF
cdr3_nt: TGTGCCAGCGAGTACGAGCACACTGAAGCTTTCTTT

d_call: -
v_call: TRBV10-3
j_call: TRBJ2-2
cdr3_aa: CAISDRGHTGELFF
cdr3_nt: TGTGCCATCAGTGACAGGGGACACACCGGGGAGCTGTTTTTT

d_call: -
v_call: TRBV21-1
j_call: TRBJ1-4
cdr3_aa: CASIKRGEKLFF
cdr3_nt: TGTGCCAGCATCAAGAGGGGGGAAAAACTGTTTTTT

d_call: TRBD2
v_call: TRBV29-1
j_call: TRBJ2-6
cdr3_aa: CSVDMGLAGGSGANVLTF
cdr3_nt: TGCAGCGTTGATATGGGACTAGCGGGAGGCTCTGGGGCCAACGTCCTGACTTTC

d_call: -
v_call: TRBV7-9
j_call: TRBJ1-1
cdr3_aa: CASSLIRGSGTVTEAFF
cdr3_nt: TGTGCCAGCAGCTTAATTCGTGGGTCAGGTACAGTCACTGAAGCTTTCTTT

d_call: -
v_call: TRBV5-1
j_call: TRBJ2-3
cdr3_aa: CASSLGAFSTDTQYF
cdr3_nt: TGCGCCAGCAGCTTGGGCGCGTTTTCTACAGATACGCAGTATTTT

d_call: -
v_call: TRBV5-6
j_call: TRBJ2-5
cdr3_aa: CASSFGEETQYF
cdr3_nt: TGTGCCAGCAGCTTCGGGGAAGAGACCCAGTACTTC

d_call: TRBD2
v_call: TRBV5-1
j_call: TRBJ2-1
cdr3_aa: CASSQTSGSKNEQFF
cdr3_nt: TGCGCCAGCAGCCAGACTAGCGGGAGTAAGAATGAGCAGTTCTTC

d_call: -
v_call: TRBV28
j_call: TRBJ1-6
cdr3_aa: CASSETGPGNSPLHF
cdr3_nt: TGTGCCAGCAGTGAAACAGGGCCGGGAAATTCACCCCTCCACTTT

d_call: -
v_call: TRBV19
j_call: TRBJ2-7
cdr3_aa: CASSNRGHPSSYEQYF
cdr3_nt: TGTGCCAGTAGTAACCGAGGACATCCGAGCTCCTACGAGCAGTACTTC

d_call: TRBD1
v_call: TRBV29-1
j_call: TRBJ1-5
cdr3_aa: CSAAQGGSNQPQHF
cdr3_nt: TGCAGCGCGGCCCAGGGGGGAAGCAATCAGCCCCAGCATTTT

d_call: TRBD1
v_call: TRBV5-1
j_call: TRBJ1-2
cdr3_aa: CASSLGQGTGYGYTF
cdr3_nt: TGCGCCAGCAGCTTGGGACAGGGGACCGGCTATGGCTACACCTTC

d_call: -
v_call: TRBV7-9
j_call: TRBJ1-6
cdr3_aa: CASSFGGLNSPLHF
cdr3_nt: TGTGCCAGCAGCTTCGGCGGGTTGAATTCACCCCTCCACTTT

d_call: -
v_call: TRBV18
j_call: TRBJ2-1
cdr3_aa: CASSPVDVSYNEQFF
cdr3_nt: TGTGCCAGCTCACCCGTAGATGTCTCCTACAATGAGCAGTTCTTC

d_call: -
v_call: TRBV5-1
j_call: TRBJ1-2
cdr3_aa: CASSLAQAGARNGYTF
cdr3_nt: TGCGCCAGCAGCTTGGCCCAGGCGGGGGCGCGGAATGGCTACACCTTC

d_call: TRBD2
v_call: TRBV5-6
j_call: TRBJ2-5
cdr3_aa: CASSLRTSGIRETQYF
cdr3_nt: TGTGCCAGCAGCTTGAGGACTAGCGGGATTCGGGAGACCCAGTACTTC

d_call: TRBD2
v_call: TRBV5-4
j_call: TRBJ2-3
cdr3_aa: CASRRGLADTDTQYF
cdr3_nt: TGTGCCAGCAGACGGGGACTAGCGGATACAGATACGCAGTATTTT

d_call: TRBD1
v_call: TRBV6-1
j_call: TRBJ1-1
cdr3_aa: CASSLLGQGADEAFF
cdr3_nt: TGTGCCAGCAGTCTGTTGGGACAGGGGGCAGATGAAGCTTTCTTT

d_call: -
v_call: TRBV11-2
j_call: TRBJ2-1
cdr3_aa: CASSSLERDNEQFF
cdr3_nt: TGTGCCAGCAGCTCCCTGGAGCGGGACAATGAGCAGTTCTTC

d_call: TRBD1
v_call: TRBV6-5
j_call: TRBJ1-5
cdr3_aa: CASRARGLNQPQHF
cdr3_nt: TGTGCCAGCAGAGCGAGGGGGCTGAATCAGCCCCAGCATTTT

d_call: TRBD1
v_call: TRBV6-5
j_call: TRBJ2-5
cdr3_aa: CASSPGQGEAETQYF
cdr3_nt: TGTGCCAGCAGTCCGGGACAGGGTGAAGCAGAGACCCAGTACTTC

d_call: -
v_call: TRBV21-1
j_call: TRBJ2-6
cdr3_aa: CASSQRGTRREWGANVLTF
cdr3_nt: TGTGCCAGCAGCCAACGGGGGACTAGGCGCGAATGGGGGGCCAACGTCCTGACTTTC

d_call: TRBD2
v_call: TRBV2
j_call: TRBJ2-3
cdr3_aa: CASSGPGLAGAFVDTQYF
cdr3_nt: TGTGCCAGCAGTGGACCGGGACTAGCGGGAGCCTTCGTAGATACGCAGTATTTT

d_call: -
v_call: TRBV19
j_call: TRBJ1-2
cdr3_aa: CASFSHRGGYTF
cdr3_nt: TGTGCCAGTTTTTCCCACAGAGGGGGCTACACCTTC

d_call: TRBD2
v_call: TRBV11-2
j_call: TRBJ2-7
cdr3_aa: CASRLAGGYEQYF
cdr3_nt: TGTGCCAGCAGACTAGCGGGAGGCTACGAGCAGTACTTC

d_call: -
v_call: TRBV5-1
j_call: TRBJ1-3
cdr3_aa: CASSSVPGSSGNTIYF
cdr3_nt: TGCGCCAGCAGCTCGGTACCGGGTAGCTCTGGAAACACCATATATTTT

d_call: -
v_call: TRBV19
j_call: TRBJ1-3
cdr3_aa: CASSQGHSGNTIYF
cdr3_nt: TGTGCCAGTTCTCAGGGGCACTCTGGAAACACCATATATTTT

d_call: TRBD2
v_call: TRBV2
j_call: TRBJ2-1
cdr3_aa: CASSEGAGGSSYNEQFF
cdr3_nt: TGTGCCAGCAGTGAAGGGGCGGGAGGGAGCTCCTACAATGAGCAGTTCTTC

d_call: TRBD1
v_call: TRBV2
j_call: TRBJ2-1
cdr3_aa: CASRAERQGYEQFF
cdr3_nt: TGTGCCAGCCGGGCGGAGCGACAGGGGTATGAGCAGTTCTTC

d_call: TRBD1
v_call: TRBV6-6
j_call: TRBJ2-2
cdr3_aa: CASSYGTGRGSGELFF
cdr3_nt: TGTGCCAGCAGTTACGGGACAGGGAGGGGGTCCGGGGAGCTGTTTTTT

d_call: -
v_call: TRBV5-1
j_call: TRBJ1-1
cdr3_aa: CASGPSPGSNTEAFF
cdr3_nt: TGCGCCAGCGGCCCCTCGCCGGGGAGTAACACTGAAGCTTTCTTT

d_call: TRBD2
v_call: TRBV10-3
j_call: TRBJ2-1
cdr3_aa: CAISESIAGASGEQFF
cdr3_nt: TGTGCCATCAGTGAGTCGATAGCGGGAGCCTCGGGTGAGCAGTTCTTC

d_call: TRBD1
v_call: TRBV25-1
j_call: TRBJ1-1
cdr3_aa: CASRGQGRGNTEAFF
cdr3_nt: TGTGCCAGCAGAGGACAGGGTCGAGGGAACACTGAAGCTTTCTTT

d_call: TRBD2
v_call: TRBV18
j_call: TRBJ2-1
cdr3_aa: CASSPSGGKSYNEQFF
cdr3_nt: TGTGCCAGCTCACCTAGCGGGGGAAAATCCTACAATGAGCAGTTCTTC

d_call: -
v_call: TRBV9
j_call: TRBJ2-1
cdr3_aa: CASSQTTENEQFF
cdr3_nt: TGTGCCAGCAGCCAGACTACGGAGAATGAGCAGTTCTTC